The rows below give T cell receptor beta chains drawn from one sample of a study of Ad26.COV2.S vaccination and SARS-CoV-2 variants. Sequencing was performed with immunoSEQ multiplex PCR; in TCRdb, only in-frame clones are kept and a portion is missing. The sample includes about 680,000 clones, 89% of them seen just once. The input for sequencing was peripheral blood, taken in a trial of Ad26.COV2.S vaccine versus placebo. All receptors come from a person between 18 and 59 years old who received the Ad26.COV2.S COVID-19 vaccine or a placebo. Each CDR3 is given with its conserved first and last residue.

TRBJ2-3	TRBV7-9	CASSLRTSGSSGTDTQYF
TRBJ2-3	TRBV9	CASSTSFPDTQYF
TRBJ2-1	TRBV24-1	CATSDRSYNEQFF
TRBJ2-2	TRBV4-2	CASSPMVVRTGELFF
TRBJ2-3	TRBV25-1	CASSEYALTDTQYF
TRBJ1-2	TRBV10-3	CAISEPEEQGLDGYTF
TRBJ2-2	TRBV11-2	CASTGGWNTGELFF
TRBJ2-7	TRBV5-1	CASSHIGAGASYEQYF
TRBJ2-1	TRBV27	CASSLRLAGKGEQFF
TRBJ2-6	TRBV30	CAWNRGSGANVLTF
TRBJ2-1	TRBV15	CATSSRTGGKNEQFF
TRBJ2-7	TRBV10-1	CASSEGTGPLEQYF
TRBJ2-7	TRBV5-1	CASSHGQGTYEQYF
TRBJ2-7	TRBV11-2	CASSLGPTYEQYF
TRBJ2-3	TRBV30	CAWSLSGMGDTQYF
TRBJ2-2	TRBV10-3	CAISAGVLTGELFF
TRBJ2-2	TRBV12-3/TRBV12-4	CASKGVAGELFF
TRBJ1-1	TRBV27	CASKENSMNTEAFF
TRBJ2-2	TRBV5-1	CASSFGSGELFF
TRBJ2-2	TRBV9	CASRAGTSSTGELFF
TRBJ1-5	TRBV5-6	CASSSLNQPQHF
TRBJ1-3	TRBV29-1	CSVDNGKAGNTIYF